These 26 T cell receptor beta chains were all obtained from the same sample, sequenced in a study of vaccination effects on CD4 cells after COVID-19. These TCRs' antigens remain unknown. Clones were sequenced by immunoSEQ multiplex PCR, and TCRdb holds only the in-frame ones, with some missing. The profile shows approximately 13,000 clones, roughly 72% of them singletons. Using viral peptide pools, the ViraFEST assay grew out antigen-specific CD4+ T cells prior to sequencing. Culture proceeded for under twelve days, and CD4+ T cells were then isolated. Everyone in the study got two shots of either the BNT162b2 or mRNA-1273 vaccine. The source was CD4+ T cells from PBMCs cultured with SARS-CoV-2 spike peptides, collected after COVID-19 vaccination. The receptors were gathered from a human donor who received a COVID-19 vaccine.

This clone was picked up a small number of times. The CDR3 is CASSYQDQGNYGYTF. CDR3 coding DNA: TGTGCCAGCAGTTACCAAGATCAGGGGAACTATGGCTACACCTTC. The chain links TRBV6-6 to TRBJ1-2; possible D gene TRBD1, 6 bases. Germline CDR1 is MNHNY and CDR2 is SVGAGI (reference sequence). The ends were cut back, 2 bases at V and 2 bases at J, with 12 bases in the middle. The CDR3 runs to 15 residues.

This chain links TRBV3-1 (or the pseudogene TRBV3-2) with TRBJ2-2; a weak D match, TRBD1 (6 bases). Looked up from germline, CDR1 is LGHDT and CDR2 is YNNKEL (reference sequence). V lost 4 bases and J 2 bases, leaving 20 bases between the germline ends. The CDR3 is 18 amino acids. CDR3 bases: TGTGCCAGCAGCCGCTATAGAGGCGCAGGGACAAACACCGGGGAGCTGTTTTTT. Protein sequence: CASSRYRGAGTNTGELFF.

The chain combines TRBV7-8 with TRBJ1-4; unclear D gene. Germline V gives CDR1 SGHVS, CDR2 FQNEAQ. CDR3 length: 16 amino acids. V was pared by 1 base and J by 3 bases, with 12 bases between. As DNA, the CDR3 is TGTGCCAGCAGCTTAGGACGAGGGTCAGCTAATGAAAAACTGTTTTTT. This sequence encodes CASSLGRGSANEKLFF.

V usage is TRBV7-9 and J usage is TRBJ1-3; a weak D match, TRBD1 (5 bases). The CDR3 consists of 14 residues. CDR1 is SEHNR and CDR2 is FQNEAQ in the germline V gene (reference sequence). Trimming shortened V by 4 bases and J by 4 bases, and 11 bases separated the two germline ends. The CDR3 nucleotides read TGTGCCAGCAGCTCGAGCCACAGGGGAAACACCATATATTTT. It codes for CASSSSHRGNTIYF.

This clone was seen once. CDR3 loop: CASSHRDRGVLTF. The CDR3 DNA reads TGTGCCAGCAGCCACCGGGACAGAGGCGTCCTGACTTTC. The rearrangement links TRBV7-9 to TRBJ2-6, with TRBD1 matching 7 bases. Germline CDR1 reads SEHNR; CDR2 reads FQNEAQ (reference sequence). The CDR3 extends over 13 amino acids. V lost 5 bases to trimming and J lost 12 bases; unmatched junction nucleotides: 7.

This chain links TRBV23-1 with TRBJ2-1; 8 nucleotides line up with TRBD1. Being an ORF, TRBV23-1 has a function that is uncertain. This CDR3 region has 14 residues. V lost 1 base to trimming and J lost 7 bases; unmatched junction nucleotides: 3. The CDR3 nucleotides read TGCGCCAGCAGTCAATTGGACAGGGTAAATGAGCAGTTCTTC. As protein: CASSQLDRVNEQFF.

The V call is TRBV18, the J call TRBJ1-1; no clear D. In germline, CDR1 is KGHSH, CDR2 LQKENI. Trimming took 6 bases from V and 0 from J, leaving 8 bases between them. CDR3 size: 13 residues. CDR3 DNA sequence: TGTGCCAGCTCCCAGGACCTGAACACTGAAGCTTTCTTT. Translated, it gives CASSQDLNTEAFF.

The genes are TRBV21-1 and TRBJ2-4; the table's TRBD2 call for D was not verified on the DNA. TRBV21-1 is a pseudogene. The CDR3 is 16 residues long. The CDR3 DNA reads TGTGCCAGCAGCCGTGGAGCGGGAGGGCCCTGGAACATTCAGTACTTC. Translated: CASSRGAGGPWNIQYF.

The chain is built from TRBV30 and TRBJ2-5, with D possibly matching TRBD2 (5 bases). Germline values: CDR1 GTSNPN, CDR2 SVGIG (reference sequence). With 5 bases removed from V and 9 bases from J, the gap between germline ends came to 13 bases. CDR3 length equals 11 residues. DNA of the CDR3: TGTGCCTGGGCAGAAGGGCGGGCCCAGTACTTC. Its protein product is CAWAEGRAQYF.

The rearrangement joins TRBV5-8 to TRBJ2-4, with 7 bases identical to TRBD2. CDR1 SGHTS and CDR2 YDEGEE come from the germline V gene. The V gene end was trimmed by 2 bases and the J gene end by 0 bases; junction bases not matched to a gene: 2. The CDR3 runs to 15 residues. The CDR3 sequence: CASSLVAGAKNIQYF. The CDR3 DNA sequence: TGTGCCAGCAGCTTAGTAGCGGGAGCCAAAAACATTCAGTACTTC.

V usage is TRBV5-6 and J usage is TRBJ2-5; no firm D call. This CDR3 has 13 residues. CDR1 is SGHDT and CDR2 is YYEEEE in the germline V gene. The V end lost 3 bases, the J end lost 2 bases, and 8 bases lay between the germline ends. The CDR3 loop reads CASSSQNQETQYF. Here the CDR3 DNA reads TGTGCCAGCAGCTCTCAAAATCAAGAGACCCAGTACTTC.

The chain carries TRBV21-1 and TRBJ2-7; TRBD2 was called by the table and not checked on the DNA. TRBV21-1 is a pseudogene locus. The CDR3 loop spans 14 amino acids. CDR3 amino acids: CASSGGATPYEQYF. The CDR3 DNA reads as TGTGCCAGCAGCGGCGGGGCAACCCCCTACGAGCAGTACTTC.

This clone is termed medium-sized. J is TRBJ2-2 and V is TRBV6-2 or TRBV6-3, with TRBD2 identical over 12 bases. Germline CDR1 reads MNHEY; CDR2 reads SVGEGT. V dropped 5 bases and J dropped 2; count of bases not matched to a gene: 9. The CDR3 totals 18 residues. CDR3 region: CASSRHLAGGSNTGELFF. CDR3 nucleotides: TGTGCCAGCAGTCGCCATCTAGCGGGGGGGTCCAACACCGGGGAGCTGTTTTTT.

This rearrangement joins TRBV7-9 to TRBJ2-5; possible D gene TRBD2, 5 bases. Germline loops: CDR1 SEHNR, CDR2 FQNEAQ (reference sequence). V was trimmed by 2 bases and J by 3 bases, leaving 13 bases between them. This CDR3 spans 15 amino acids. Here the CDR3 reads CASSLPRGLKETQYF. For the CDR3, the DNA is TGTGCCAGCAGCTTACCCCGGGGTTTGAAAGAGACCCAGTACTTC.

This clone has only one observation. The genes are TRBV5-1 and TRBJ1-1; no clear D gene. The V end lost 4 bases, the J end lost 0 bases, and 10 bases lay between the germline ends. Germline CDR1 and CDR2: SGHRS and YFSETQ. CDR3 length: 14 amino acids. CDR3 region: CASSATGLNTEAFF. The CDR3 coding sequence is TGCGCCAGCAGCGCCACCGGATTGAACACTGAAGCTTTCTTT. Drawing the rest from reference TRBV5-1 and TRBJ1-1, the complete variable domain is KAGVTQTPRYLIKTRGQQVTLSCSPISGHRSVSWYQQTPGQGLQFLFEYFSETQRNKGNFPGRFSGRQFSNSRSEMNVSTLELGDSALYLCASSATGLNTEAFFGQGTRLTVV.

This chain joins TRBV20-1 and TRBJ2-3; 7 nucleotides agree with TRBD2. Germline V gives CDR1 DFQATT, CDR2 SNEGSKA (reference sequence). The length of the CDR3 is 14 residues. The ends lost 3 bases at V and 2 bases at J; junction bases unmatched: 5. As DNA, the CDR3 is TGCAGTGCTAGTCGGGCGGGGGTCACAGATACGCAGTATTTT. Protein sequence: CSASRAGVTDTQYF.

This chain uses TRBV7-2 with TRBJ2-7; 8 positions agree with TRBD2. The V gene's germline CDR1 is SGHTA and CDR2 FQGNSA. V lost 6 bases to trimming and J lost 2 bases; unmatched junction nucleotides: 6. There are 14 residues in the CDR3. CDR3 in amino acids: CASSRGGQTYEQYF. The CDR3 DNA follows: TGTGCCAGCAGTCGCGGGGGGCAGACCTACGAGCAGTACTTC.

A few counts support this clone. The V and J genes are TRBV7-9 and TRBJ1-1, with D uncertain. CDR1 is SEHNR and CDR2 is FQNEAQ in the germline V gene (reference sequence). Trimming took 2 bases from V and 7 from J, leaving 5 bases between them. This CDR3 has 11 residues. Written as DNA, the CDR3 is TGTGCCAGCAGCTTATTCGGTGAAGCTTTCTTT. Residues: CASSLFGEAFF.

This clone has only a few counts. The V gene is TRBV6-1, the J gene TRBJ1-5; the D is unclear. Germline values: CDR1 MNHNS, CDR2 SASEGT. Trimming cost V 1 base and J 6 bases, with 7 bases left between them. The CDR3 runs to 13 residues. The CDR3 sequence is CASSEERGQPQHF. The CDR3 bases are TGTGCCAGCAGTGAAGAGCGGGGTCAGCCCCAGCATTTT.

This clone is labeled as large. V usage is TRBV6-5 and J usage is TRBJ1-4, with D perhaps TRBD1 (6 bases). CDR3 length equals 15 residues. CDR1 and CDR2 (germline): MNHEY, SVGAGI. The germline V and J ends were trimmed by 6 bases and 0 bases, with 11 bases remaining between them. In DNA form, the CDR3 reads TGTGCCAGCAGCGATGGACAGACAACTAATGAAAAACTGTTTTTT. It encodes CASSDGQTTNEKLFF.

This clone has only one observation. The CDR3 protein is CASTPDSMNTEAFF. The CDR3, as DNA: TGTGCCAGCACCCCGGACAGCATGAACACTGAAGCTTTCTTT. The rearrangement uses TRBV6-2 or TRBV6-3 and TRBJ1-1; maybe TRBD1 (6 bases). This CDR3 comprises 14 residues. Trimming shortened V by 7 bases and J by 0 bases, and 12 bases separated the two germline ends. Germline V gene lookup returns CDR1 MNHEY and CDR2 SVGEGT.

A few counts support this clone. The V gene is TRBV4-2, the J gene TRBJ1-5; no reliable D call. The CDR3 consists of 14 residues. Germline loops: CDR1 LGHNA, CDR2 YNFKEQ. Trimming removed 1 base from V and 0 bases from J, with 4 bases in between. CDR3 DNA sequence: TGTGCCAGCAGCCAAGGGGTTAGCAATCAGCCCCAGCATTTT. This codes for CASSQGVSNQPQHF.

The chain combines TRBV30 with TRBJ2-1; 11 bases fit TRBD2. The CDR3 totals 14 residues. Germline V lookup: CDR1 GTSNPN, CDR2 SVGIG (reference sequence). The V gene end was trimmed by 1 base and the J gene end by 10 bases; junction bases not matched to a gene: 6. The CDR3: CAWSGSGGAREQFF. The CDR3 DNA follows: TGTGCCTGGAGTGGTAGCGGGGGGGCAAGGGAGCAGTTCTTC.

The V gene is TRBV2, the J gene TRBJ2-7; 7 bases are a match to TRBD1. J gave up 3 bases and V 7 bases, and 3 bases lay outside the gene matches. The length of the CDR3 is 12 residues. The V gene's germline CDR1 is SNHLY and CDR2 FYNNEI. CDR3 sequence reads: CASIPGGYEQYF. CDR3 coding DNA: TGTGCCAGCATCCCAGGGGGCTACGAGCAGTACTTC.

The rearrangement uses TRBV4-3 and TRBJ2-2; the D is unclear. V lost 0 bases, J lost 0 bases, and 5 bases lay in between. CDR3 length: 15 amino acids. The V gene's germline CDR1 is LGHNA and CDR2 YSLEER. The CDR3 region has the DNA TGCGCCAGCAGCCAAGATGCCACGAACACCGGGGAGCTGTTTTTT. It specifies CASSQDATNTGELFF.

The DNA of the CDR3 is TGTGCCAGCACCTTGGGGTTGACAGCTGGCGGCAATCAGCCCCAGCATTTT. Translated: CASTLGLTAGGNQPQHF. The chain employs TRBV28 and TRBJ1-5; TRBD1 might be the D (5 bases). The CDR3 sequence is 17 residues long. Per germline, CDR1 MDHEN and CDR2 SYDVKM. V was cut by 7 bases and J by 2 bases, with 21 bases left in between.